Shown below are 29 T cell receptor beta chains from a single sample sequenced in a study of T cell repertoires in cytomegalovirus infection. Antigens for these TCRs are unknown. MiXCR, run by TCRdb on the reads, gives a single entry per CDR3 protein. The sample contains almost 90,000 distinct CDR3 sequences, approximately 32% of which appear only once. The sequenced sample was CD8+ T cells from cultured PBMCs, obtained from culture after CMV antigen stimulation. These receptors originate from a human donor in good health (CMV status not recorded). Some clones in this sample may be carry-over from other donors' samples.

V gene TRBV15 combines with J gene TRBJ2-5, with a weak D call TRBD2 (7 bases). Germline V lookup: CDR1 LNHNV, CDR2 YYDKDF (reference sequence). Deletions cut 1 base from V and 4 bases from J, with 13 bases between. The CDR3 is 15 residues long. CDR3 in DNA: TGTGCCACCAGCAGAGTCGGCGGGGGCGGAGAGACCCAGTACTTC. Residues: CATSRVGGGGETQYF. Based on the CDR3 plus reference TRBV15 and TRBJ2-5, the full variable domain is DAMVIQNPRYQVTQFGKPVTLSCSQTLNHNVMYWYQQKSSQAPKLLFHYYDKDFNNEADTPDNFQSRRPNTSFCFLDIRSPGLGDTAMYLCATSRVGGGGETQYFGPGTRLLVL.

The chain combines TRBV7-6 with TRBJ2-1; possible D gene TRBD2, 6 bases. With 3 bases removed from V and 4 bases from J, the gap between germline ends came to 13 bases. This CDR3 spans 15 amino acids. Germline assignment: CDR1 SGHVS and CDR2 FNYEAQ. The CDR3 reads CASSFRDSGYNEQFF. In nucleotides, the CDR3 is TGTGCCAGCAGCTTCCGGGACTCCGGTTACAATGAGCAGTTCTTC. Using reference TRBV7-6 and TRBJ2-1 for the parts outside the CDR3, the full variable domain is GAGVSQSPRYKVTKRGQDVALRCDPISGHVSLYWYRQALGQGPEFLTYFNYEAQQDKSGLPNDRFSAERPEGSISTLTIQRTEQRDSAMYRCASSFRDSGYNEQFFGPGTRLTVL.

There are a few counts of this clonotype. The chain is built from TRBV9 and TRBJ1-1, with unresolved D. The germline V gene encodes CDR1 SGDLS and CDR2 YYNGEE. CDR3 length: 15 amino acids. Trimming removed 0 bases at V and 1 base at J, with 10 bases between. The CDR3 DNA follows: TGTGCCAGCAGCGTAGGAGGCGGATCGAACACTGAAGCTTTCTTT. Translation gives CASSVGGGSNTEAFF.

CDR3 amino acids: CASSLEFGTDTQYF. CDR3 DNA sequence: TGTGCCAGCAGTCTCGAATTTGGCACAGATACGCAGTATTTT. The J gene is TRBJ2-3, the V gene TRBV12-3 or TRBV12-4; D ambiguous. V was pared by 5 bases and J by 1 base, with 10 bases between. The CDR3 has 14 residues.

This clonotype was recorded at least ten times. The CDR3 is CASSSVAGGQETQYF. The CDR3 DNA is TGCGCCAGCAGCAGTGTAGCGGGGGGCCAAGAGACCCAGTACTTC. V and J are TRBV5-1 and TRBJ2-5; 10 positions match TRBD2. The CDR3 runs to 15 residues. Germline CDR1 reads SGHRS; CDR2 reads YFSETQ. Trimming cost V 4 bases and J 1 base; bases outside gene matches: 4.

V usage is TRBV19 and J usage is TRBJ1-4, with D perhaps TRBD1 (5 bases). Trimming shortened V by 5 bases and J by 2 bases, and 18 bases separated the two germline ends. The CDR3 sequence is 17 residues long. CDR1 is LNHDA and CDR2 is SQIVND in the germline V gene (reference sequence). CDR3 nucleotides: TGTGCCAGTAGTTCTCTCGGGGCCGAGGGGACTAATGAAAAACTGTTTTTT. Translated, it gives CASSSLGAEGTNEKLFF. Based on the CDR3 plus reference TRBV19 and TRBJ1-4, the full variable domain is DGGITQSPKYLFRKEGQNVTLSCEQNLNHDAMYWYRQDPGQGLRLIYYSQIVNDFQKGDIAEGYSVSREKKESFPLTVTSAQKNPTAFYLCASSSLGAEGTNEKLFFGSGTQLSVL.

This clonotype was recorded a few times. The gene calls are TRBV7-8 and TRBJ2-7; D may correspond to TRBD1 or TRBD2 (5 bases each). This CDR3 contains 16 residues. The ends were cut back, 5 bases at V and 0 bases at J, with 17 bases in the middle. Germline CDR1 and CDR2: SGHVS and FQNEAQ. The chain's CDR3 is CASSLFDLGVSYEQYF. The DNA for the CDR3 is TGTGCCAGCAGCCTCTTTGATCTGGGGGTCTCCTACGAGCAGTACTTC.

This clonotype was picked up a small number of times. The chain recombines TRBV15 with TRBJ2-5; tentative D call: TRBD2 (6 bases). This CDR3 has 15 amino acids. Trimming took off 2 bases at V and 5 bases at J, with 15 bases between the two ends. Germline-derived CDR1 and CDR2 are LNHNV and YYDKDF (reference sequence). The CDR3, as DNA: TGTGCCACCAGCAGAAACCCCTTTGGGGGGGAGACCCAGTACTTC. This encodes CATSRNPFGGETQYF.

This clonotype occurred a few times. The chain has TRBV20-1 and TRBJ2-3, with unresolved D. In germline, CDR1 is DFQATT, CDR2 SNEGSKA (reference sequence). The CDR3 is made up of 14 amino acids. Between the trimmed V and J ends, which lost 3 bases and 2 bases, there was a span of 12 bases. In DNA, the CDR3 is TGCAGTGCTAGTACTACACGATCCACAGATACGCAGTATTTT. It specifies CSASTTRSTDTQYF.

The table lists this clonotype with many counts. This chain links TRBV7-2 with TRBJ2-3; TRBD2 matches at 10 bases. This CDR3 comprises 17 residues. With V trimmed by 2 bases and J by 2 bases, 7 bases remained unmatched. Germline CDR1 SGHTA, CDR2 FQGNSA. The DNA of the CDR3 is TGTGCCAGCAGCTTAAACCAACTAGCGGGGCTCACAGATACGCAGTATTTT. Translated, it gives CASSLNQLAGLTDTQYF.

The V call is TRBV18, the J call TRBJ2-3; 7 nucleotides line up with TRBD1. The CDR3 contains 14 residues. V gave up 3 bases and J gave up 2 bases; unmatched junction bases: 2. Germline V gives CDR1 KGHSH, CDR2 LQKENI. The CDR3 sequence is CASSPGTATDTQYF. Written as DNA, the CDR3 is TGTGCCAGCTCACCTGGGACAGCCACAGATACGCAGTATTTT. Filled out from reference TRBV18 and TRBJ2-3, the complete variable domain reads NAGVMQNPRHLVRRRGQEARLRCSPMKGHSHVYWYRQLPEEGLKFMVYLQKENIIDESGMPKERFSAEFPKEGPSILRIQQVVRGDSAAYFCASSPGTATDTQYFGPGTRLTVL.

In regard to this clonotype: This sequence may be a read error, since a much larger clone differs from it by one base. The chain links TRBV12-3 or TRBV12-4 to TRBJ1-1; D unresolved. V gave up 10 bases and J gave up 1 base, with 13 bases separating them. This CDR3 is 13 amino acids long. The CDR3 DNA follows: TGTGCCAACAATCTGGACGGGAACACTGAAGCTTTCTTT. Its translation is CANNLDGNTEAFF.

This clonotype was found a few times. The chain combines TRBV4-1 with TRBJ2-7; possibly TRBD1 for D (5 bases). CDR3 length: 14 amino acids. Germline V lookup: CDR1 MGHRA, CDR2 YSYEKL. V was trimmed by 2 bases and J by 2 bases, leaving 10 bases between them. The CDR3 bases are TGCGCCAGCAGCCAACCTGGGGCACCCTACGAGCAGTACTTC. Translating it yields CASSQPGAPYEQYF.

In its sample, this clonotype was seen a few times. The chain recombines TRBV20-1 with TRBJ2-3, with D perhaps matching TRBD2 (6 bases). V was clipped by 6 bases and J by 0 bases, with 13 bases between them. Looked up from germline, CDR1 is DFQATT and CDR2 is SNEGSKA (reference sequence). This CDR3 is 14 amino acids long. DNA of the CDR3: TGCAGTGCGACCGGGACTCCGAGCACAGATACGCAGTATTTT. Its protein product is CSATGTPSTDTQYF.

This clonotype appeared a few times. The genes are TRBV4-1 and TRBJ1-1; D not certain. Per the germline V gene, CDR1 is MGHRA and CDR2 is YSYEKL. V lost 0 bases to trimming and J lost 2 bases, with 7 bases between them. CDR3 length equals 14 residues. CDR3 sequence (DNA): TGCGCCAGCAGCCAAGAAGGTGGAAACACTGAAGCTTTCTTT. This translates into CASSQEGGNTEAFF.

This clonotype occurred many times. The chain uses TRBV6-1 and TRBJ1-1, with TRBD1 matching over 8 bases. The germline V gene has CDR1 MNHNS and CDR2 SASEGT. This CDR3 is 15 amino acids long. V dropped 6 bases and J dropped 2; count of bases not matched to a gene: 8. The CDR3 loop is CASRDRVPINTEAFF. CDR3 DNA sequence: TGTGCCAGCAGGGACAGGGTCCCTATTAACACTGAAGCTTTCTTT.

This clonotype was detected a few times. The chain recombines TRBV6-5 with TRBJ2-1; 12 bases line up with TRBD2. V gave up 6 bases and J gave up 0 bases; unmatched junction bases: 9. Germline V gives CDR1 MNHEY, CDR2 SVGAGI. The CDR3 consists of 18 residues. The CDR3 sequence: CASSELAGGLSSYNEQFF. The DNA for the CDR3 is TGTGCCAGCAGCGAACTAGCGGGGGGACTGAGCTCCTACAATGAGCAGTTCTTC.

This clonotype has just one count. This chain connects TRBV30 to TRBJ1-1, with TRBD1 as a possible D gene (6 bases). Trimming took off 2 bases at V and 1 base at J, with 14 bases between the two ends. This CDR3 has 15 residues. Germline V gives CDR1 GTSNPN, CDR2 SVGIG (reference sequence). The CDR3 here is CAWSKWGGSNTEAFF. Here the CDR3 DNA reads TGTGCCTGGAGTAAGTGGGGGGGCTCGAACACTGAAGCTTTCTTT. Variable domain in full (rest from reference TRBV30 and TRBJ1-1): SQTIHQWPATLVQPVGSPLSLECTVEGTSNPNLYWYRQAAGRGLQLLFYSVGIGQISSEVPQNLSASRPQDRQFILSSKKLLLSDSGFYLCAWSKWGGSNTEAFFGQGTRLTVV.

The chain uses TRBV5-5 and TRBJ2-3; 7 nucleotides match TRBD2. CDR3 length: 16 residues. Losses at the gene ends were 1 base for V and 0 bases for J; bases not matched to a gene: 5. CDR1 SGHKS and CDR2 YYEKEE come from the germline V gene (reference sequence). CDR3 protein: CASSLRGSGSTDTQYF. The DNA for the CDR3 is TGTGCCAGCAGCTTGAGGGGTAGCGGGAGCACAGATACGCAGTATTTT.

This clonotype was seen a handful of times. The chain links TRBV5-4 to TRBJ1-1; D possibly corresponds to TRBD1 (6 bases). Per germline, CDR1 SGHNT and CDR2 YYREEE (reference sequence). The CDR3 spans 16 residues. V lost 4 bases, J lost 0 bases, and 16 bases lay in between. CDR3 in amino acids: CASSRGGAGLNTEAFF. The CDR3 bases are TGTGCCAGCAGCCGGGGGGGGGCTGGGCTGAACACTGAAGCTTTCTTT.

The chain has TRBV15 and TRBJ2-1, with TRBD2 as a possible D gene (6 bases). This CDR3 region has 15 residues. The V end was cut by 3 bases, the J end by 7 bases, with 16 bases between. The germline CDR1 and CDR2 sequences are LNHNV and YYDKDF (reference sequence). The CDR3 sequence is CATSSLSGIFNEQFF. In DNA form, the CDR3 reads TGTGCCACCAGCAGCCTTAGCGGTATATTTAATGAGCAGTTCTTC.

The V and J genes are TRBV6-6 and TRBJ1-5; TRBD1 matches at 7 bases. CDR3 size: 16 residues. Per the germline V gene, CDR1 is MNHNY and CDR2 is SVGAGI (reference sequence). The ends lost 2 bases at V and 3 bases at J; junction bases unmatched: 7. The CDR3 bases are TGTGCCAGCAGTTACCCGACAGGGCTGGCCAATCAGCCCCAGCATTTT. This codes for CASSYPTGLANQPQHF.

The chain carries TRBV15 and TRBJ1-5, with D uncertain. CDR1 and CDR2 from the germline V gene are LNHNV and YYDKDF (reference sequence). The CDR3 spans 14 residues. Trimming pared 1 base from V and 6 bases from J, leaving 10 bases between. CDR3 residues: CATSRGGFGQPQHF. In DNA, the CDR3 is TGTGCCACCAGCAGAGGAGGATTTGGTCAGCCCCAGCATTTT.

This clonotype was seen at least ten times. V gene TRBV7-2 combines with J gene TRBJ1-5; no firm D call. The V gene lost 8 bases and the J gene lost 4 bases, with 6 bases spanning the gap. The CDR3 runs to 11 residues. The V gene's germline CDR1 is SGHTA and CDR2 FQGNSA. CDR3 nucleotides: TGTGCCAGCTCGAATAATCAGCCCCAGCATTTT. It translates to CASSNNQPQHF.

This clonotype was seen repeatedly, ten times or more. The CDR3 DNA reads as TGTGCCAGCAGCTTATATCTAGCGGGGGGCGGCACAGATACGCAGTATTTT. This sequence encodes CASSLYLAGGGTDTQYF. The chain links TRBV7-6 to TRBJ2-3; 11 bases align to TRBD2. CDR3 length: 17 amino acids. The junction had 5 bases not matched to a gene; V was cut back by 2 bases and J by 1 base. Per germline, CDR1 SGHVS and CDR2 FNYEAQ.

The V call is TRBV7-6, the J call TRBJ2-3, with D perhaps matching TRBD1 or TRBD2 (5 bases each). Trimming left V 8 bases short and J 2 bases short, with 11 bases between. Germline CDR1 SGHVS, CDR2 FNYEAQ. This CDR3 contains 13 residues. CDR3 amino acids: CASGDEPTDTQYF. Here the CDR3 DNA reads TGTGCCAGCGGGGACGAACCCACAGATACGCAGTATTTT.

This clonotype was counted many times. This rearrangement joins TRBV7-9 to TRBJ1-1, with D possibly being TRBD1 (5 bases). The ends were cut back, 4 bases at V and 0 bases at J, with 12 bases in the middle. The V gene's germline CDR1 is SEHNR and CDR2 FQNEAQ (reference sequence). The CDR3 length is 15 residues. The CDR3 nucleotides are TGTGCCAGCAGCTCCTCGACAGTTTTGAACACTGAAGCTTTCTTT. This codes for CASSSSTVLNTEAFF.

The chain recombines TRBV19 with TRBJ2-3, with 13 bases fitting TRBD2. The CDR3 has 14 amino acids. The J segment lost 5 bases and the V segment lost 8 bases, leaving 4 bases of the junction unmatched. Germline CDR1 and CDR2: LNHDA and SQIVND (reference sequence). The DNA of the CDR3 is TGTGCCAGTGGACTAGCGGGGGACGGAGATACGCAGTATTTT. This codes for CASGLAGDGDTQYF.

V usage is TRBV13 and J usage is TRBJ1-4; no clear D. Per the germline V gene, CDR1 is PRHDT and CDR2 is FYEKMQ (reference sequence). Trimming pared 5 bases from V and 5 bases from J, leaving 15 bases between. This CDR3 comprises 15 residues. CDR3 residues: CASSEPGGSNEKLFF. Written as DNA, the CDR3 is TGTGCCAGCAGCGAACCGGGAGGATCAAATGAAAAACTGTTTTTT. The complete variable domain, with remaining parts taken from reference TRBV13 and TRBJ1-4, reads AAGVIQSPRHLIKEKRETATLKCYPIPRHDTVYWYQQGPGQDPQFLISFYEKMQSDKGSIPDRFSAQQFSDYHSELNMSSLELGDSALYFCASSEPGGSNEKLFFGSGTQLSVL.